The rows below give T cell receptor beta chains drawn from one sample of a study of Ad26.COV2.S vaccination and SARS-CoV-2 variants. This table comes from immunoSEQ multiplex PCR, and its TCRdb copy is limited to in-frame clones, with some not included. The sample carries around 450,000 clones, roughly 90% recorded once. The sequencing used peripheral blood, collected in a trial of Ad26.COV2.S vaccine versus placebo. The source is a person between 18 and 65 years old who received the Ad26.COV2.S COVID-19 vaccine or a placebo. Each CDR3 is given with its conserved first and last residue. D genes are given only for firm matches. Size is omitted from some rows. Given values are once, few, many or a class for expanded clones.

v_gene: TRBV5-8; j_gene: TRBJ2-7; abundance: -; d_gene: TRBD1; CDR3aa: CASRRSDRGFYEQYF; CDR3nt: TGTGCCAGCAGGCGGTCCGACAGGGGTTTTTACGAGCAGTACTTC
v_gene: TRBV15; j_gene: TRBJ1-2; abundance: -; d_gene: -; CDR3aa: CATSRDRAAASGGYTF; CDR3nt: TGTGCCACCAGCAGAGATAGGGCCGCGGCATCTGGTGGCTACACCTTC
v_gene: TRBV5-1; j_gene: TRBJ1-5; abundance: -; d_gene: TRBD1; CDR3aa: CASSLQGGGNQPQHF; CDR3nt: TGCGCCAGCAGCTTACAGGGGGGAGGCAATCAGCCCCAGCATTTT
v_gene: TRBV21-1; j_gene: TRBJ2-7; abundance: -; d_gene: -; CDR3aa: CASSKIRSAGTSGGGFSYEQYF; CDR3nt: TGTGCCAGCAGCAAAATCCGGTCGGCCGGGACTAGCGGGGGTGGATTCTCCTACGAGCAGTACTTC
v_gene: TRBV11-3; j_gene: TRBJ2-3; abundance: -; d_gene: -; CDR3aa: CASSRNTDTQYF; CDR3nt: TGTGCCAGCAGCCGCAACACAGATACGCAGTATTTT
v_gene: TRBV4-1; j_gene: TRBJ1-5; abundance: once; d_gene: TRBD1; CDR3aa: CASSQEGQGFNQPQHF; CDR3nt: TGCGCCAGCAGCCAAGAGGGACAGGGCTTCAATCAGCCCCAGCATTTT
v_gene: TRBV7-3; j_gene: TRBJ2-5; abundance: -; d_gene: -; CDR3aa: CASSLKGGGGRQETQYF; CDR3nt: TGTGCCAGCAGCTTAAAGGGAGGTGGGGGTCGGCAAGAGACCCAGTACTTC
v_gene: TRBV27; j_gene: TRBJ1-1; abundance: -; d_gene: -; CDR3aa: CASSLFSRGNTEAFF; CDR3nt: TGTGCCAGCAGTTTATTTTCCAGGGGGAACACTGAAGCTTTCTTT
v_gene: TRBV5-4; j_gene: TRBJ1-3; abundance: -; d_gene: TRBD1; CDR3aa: CASSYPTGTGNTIYF; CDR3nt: TGTGCCAGCAGCTATCCGACAGGGACTGGAAACACCATATATTTT
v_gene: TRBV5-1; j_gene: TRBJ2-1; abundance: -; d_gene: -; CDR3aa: CASSLGSTHNEQFF; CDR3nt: TGCGCCAGCAGCCTGGGGTCTACCCACAATGAGCAGTTCTTC
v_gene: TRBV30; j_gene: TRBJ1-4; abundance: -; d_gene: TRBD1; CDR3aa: CAWGQANEKLFF; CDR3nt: TGTGCCTGGGGACAGGCAAATGAAAAACTGTTTTTT
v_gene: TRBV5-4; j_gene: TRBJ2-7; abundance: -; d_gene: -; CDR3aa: CASSLGGGPPDPYF; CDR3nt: TGTGCCAGCAGCTTGGGCGGGGGCCCTCCCGATCCGTACTTC
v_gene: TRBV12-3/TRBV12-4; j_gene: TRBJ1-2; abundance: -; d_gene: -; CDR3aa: CASRPQGVGYTF; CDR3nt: TGTGCCAGCAGGCCACAGGGTGTGGGCTACACCTTC
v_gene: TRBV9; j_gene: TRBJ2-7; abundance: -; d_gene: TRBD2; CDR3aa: CASSVGAGSGYEQYF; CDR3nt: TGTGCCAGCAGCGTGGGAGCGGGGTCGGGGTACGAGCAGTACTTC
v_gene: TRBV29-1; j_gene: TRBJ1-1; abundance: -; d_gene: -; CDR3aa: CSVNNLAAWNTEAFF; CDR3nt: TGCAGCGTTAATAATCTGGCCGCCTGGAACACTGAAGCTTTCTTT
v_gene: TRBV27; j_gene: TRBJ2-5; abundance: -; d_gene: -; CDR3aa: CASSFGASPQETQYF; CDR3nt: TGTGCCAGCAGTTTCGGGGCAAGTCCACAAGAGACCCAGTACTTC
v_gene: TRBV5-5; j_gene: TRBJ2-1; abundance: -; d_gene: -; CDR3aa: CASSLAGDSYNEQFF; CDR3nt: TGTGCCAGCAGCTTGGCCGGGGATTCCTACAATGAGCAGTTCTTC
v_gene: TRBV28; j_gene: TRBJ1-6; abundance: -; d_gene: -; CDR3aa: CASSQGGRPLHF; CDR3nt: TGTGCCAGCAGCCAAGGAGGAAGGCCCCTCCACTTT
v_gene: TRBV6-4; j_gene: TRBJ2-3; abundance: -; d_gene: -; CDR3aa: CASSDSGGSSDTQYF; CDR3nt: TGTGCCAGCAGTGACTCCGGTGGGAGCTCAGATACGCAGTATTTT
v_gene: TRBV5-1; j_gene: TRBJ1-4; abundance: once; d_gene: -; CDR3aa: CASSSQGGVEEKLFF; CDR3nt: TGCGCCAGCAGCTCCCAAGGGGGGGTGGAGGAAAAACTGTTTTTT
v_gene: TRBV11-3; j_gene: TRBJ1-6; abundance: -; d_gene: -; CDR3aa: CASSLSGPDNSPLHF; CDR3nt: TGTGCCAGCAGTCTATCCGGCCCCGATAATTCACCCCTCCACTTT
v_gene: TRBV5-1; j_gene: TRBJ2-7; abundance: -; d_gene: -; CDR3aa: CASKDSNSYEQYF; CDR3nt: TGCGCCAGCAAAGACTCGAACTCCTACGAGCAGTACTTC
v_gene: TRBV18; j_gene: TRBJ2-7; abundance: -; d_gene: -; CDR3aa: CASSPSTYEQYF; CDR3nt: TGTGCCAGCTCACCTTCCACCTACGAGCAGTACTTC
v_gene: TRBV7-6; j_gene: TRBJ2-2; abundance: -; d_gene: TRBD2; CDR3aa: CASSLGSGGAGELFF; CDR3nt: TGTGCCAGCAGCTTAGGCAGCGGGGGGGCCGGGGAGCTGTTTTTT
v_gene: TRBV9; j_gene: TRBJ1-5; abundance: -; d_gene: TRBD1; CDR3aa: CASSDGGKAGQGAPLANQPQHF; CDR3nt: TGTGCCAGCAGCGACGGCGGTAAGGCGGGACAGGGGGCCCCTTTGGCCAATCAGCCCCAGCATTTT
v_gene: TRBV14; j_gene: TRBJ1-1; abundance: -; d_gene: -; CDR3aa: CASSQGGMDLDTEAFF; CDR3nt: TGTGCCAGCAGCCAAGGGGGTATGGACCTTGACACTGAAGCTTTCTTT
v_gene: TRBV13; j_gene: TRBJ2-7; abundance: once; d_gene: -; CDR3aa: CASSLAGTPSLEQYF; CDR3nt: TGTGCCAGCAGCCTGGCCGGGACTCCATCCTTGGAGCAGTACTTC
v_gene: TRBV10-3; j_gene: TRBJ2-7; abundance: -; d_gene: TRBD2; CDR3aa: CAISAGTSSYEQYF; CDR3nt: TGTGCCATCAGTGCCGGGACTAGCTCCTACGAGCAGTACTTC
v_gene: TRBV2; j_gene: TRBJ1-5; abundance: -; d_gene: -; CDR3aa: CASKRFDPGQPQHF; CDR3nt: TGTGCCAGCAAAAGATTCGACCCGGGTCAGCCCCAGCATTTT
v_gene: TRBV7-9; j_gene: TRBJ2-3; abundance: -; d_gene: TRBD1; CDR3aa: CASSLPGQGVVDTQYF; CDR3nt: TGTGCCAGCAGCTTACCGGGACAGGGTGTGGTAGATACGCAGTATTTT
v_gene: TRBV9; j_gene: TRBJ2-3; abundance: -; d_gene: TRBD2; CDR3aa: CASSGASGSTDTQYF; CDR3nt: TGTGCCAGCTCCGGGGCTAGCGGGAGCACAGATACGCAGTATTTT
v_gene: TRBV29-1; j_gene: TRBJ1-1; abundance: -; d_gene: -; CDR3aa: CSVAPAGGDTEAFF; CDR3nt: TGCAGCGTTGCCCCCGCGGGGGGAGACACTGAAGCTTTCTTT
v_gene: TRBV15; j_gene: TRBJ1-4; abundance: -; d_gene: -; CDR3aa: CATSRDLGRGEKLFF; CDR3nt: TGTGCCACCAGCAGAGATCTGGGACGGGGGGAAAAACTGTTTTTT
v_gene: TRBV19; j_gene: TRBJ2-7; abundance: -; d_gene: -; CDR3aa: CASSMGPAYEQYF; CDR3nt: TGTGCCAGTAGTATGGGCCCCGCCTACGAGCAGTACTTC
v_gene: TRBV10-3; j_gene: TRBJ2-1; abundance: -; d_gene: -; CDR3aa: CAIRSSGKEGNEQFF; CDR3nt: TGTGCCATCAGATCCAGCGGCAAGGAGGGGAATGAGCAGTTCTTC
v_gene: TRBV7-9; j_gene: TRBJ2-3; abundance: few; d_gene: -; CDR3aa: CASSTTDTQYF; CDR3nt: TGTGCCAGCAGCACTACAGATACGCAGTATTTT
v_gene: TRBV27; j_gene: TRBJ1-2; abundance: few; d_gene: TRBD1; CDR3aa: CASRDSDRVDYGYTF; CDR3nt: TGTGCCAGCAGAGATTCGGACAGGGTAGACTATGGCTACACCTTC
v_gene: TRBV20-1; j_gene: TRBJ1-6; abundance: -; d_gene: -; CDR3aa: CSARTGDLHF; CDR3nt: TGCAGTGCTAGGACCGGGGACCTCCACTTT
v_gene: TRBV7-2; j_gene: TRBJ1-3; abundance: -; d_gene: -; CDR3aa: CASSSTGWRNTIYF; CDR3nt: TGTGCCAGCAGCTCGACAGGTTGGCGGAACACCATATATTTT
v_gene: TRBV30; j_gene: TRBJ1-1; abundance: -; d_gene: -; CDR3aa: CAWSWGGNTEAFF; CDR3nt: TGTGCCTGGAGTTGGGGGGGCAACACTGAAGCTTTCTTT
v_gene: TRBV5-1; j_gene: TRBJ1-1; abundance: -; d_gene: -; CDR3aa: CASRMGLRHSEAFF; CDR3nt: TGCGCCAGCAGAATGGGATTAAGACACTCTGAAGCTTTCTTT
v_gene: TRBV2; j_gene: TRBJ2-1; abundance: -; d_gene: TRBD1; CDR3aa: CASRTGGENNEQFF; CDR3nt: TGTGCCAGCAGGACAGGGGGAGAAAACAATGAGCAGTTCTTC
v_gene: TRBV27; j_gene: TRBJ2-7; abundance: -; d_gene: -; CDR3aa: CASSLKGSYEQYF; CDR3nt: TGTGCCAGCAGTTTAAAGGGGTCCTACGAGCAGTACTTC
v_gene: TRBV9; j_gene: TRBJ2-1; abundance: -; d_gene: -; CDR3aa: CASSVDSYNEQFF; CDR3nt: TGTGCCAGCAGCGTTGACAGTTACAATGAGCAGTTCTTC
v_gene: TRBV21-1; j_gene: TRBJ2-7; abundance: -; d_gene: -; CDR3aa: CASTRDTTYEQYF; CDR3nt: TGTGCCAGCACCCGGGACACCACCTACGAGCAGTACTTC
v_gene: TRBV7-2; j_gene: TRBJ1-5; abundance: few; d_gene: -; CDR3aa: CASSPTAQFQPQHF; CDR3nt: TGTGCCAGCAGCCCTACGGCCCAATTTCAGCCCCAGCATTTT
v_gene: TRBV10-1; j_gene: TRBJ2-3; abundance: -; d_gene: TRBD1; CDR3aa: CASSESSGGPDTQYF; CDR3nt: TGCGCCAGCAGTGAGTCATCAGGGGGCCCAGATACGCAGTATTTT